The 9 T cell receptor beta chains presented below share a single source sample, sequenced in a study of Ad26.COV2.S vaccination and SARS-CoV-2 variants. This table comes from immunoSEQ multiplex PCR, and its TCRdb copy is limited to in-frame clones, with some not included. Of 300,000 to 350,000 clones listed, around nine tenths were seen once; the top ten hold under 6%. Specified treatment: some 19 received Ad26.COV2.S at low or high dose, single or two shots; 5 received placebo; per-sample allocation not given. Sample collection was performed on day 63 after the first vaccine or placebo injection. Sequences were derived from peripheral blood, sampled in a trial of Ad26.COV2.S vaccine versus placebo. These TCRs come from a person between 18 and 65 years old who received the Ad26.COV2.S COVID-19 vaccine or a placebo.

The chain joins TRBV24-1 to TRBJ1-5; D not certain. The CDR3 totals 13 residues. The V gene's germline CDR1 is KGHDR and CDR2 SFDVKD. Trimming removed 3 bases from V and 4 bases from J, with 6 bases in between. The CDR3 region has the DNA TGTGCCACCAGTGATCAGGCAAATCAGCCCCAGCATTTT. Translation: CATSDQANQPQHF.

The gene calls are TRBV7-9 and TRBJ2-7, with D tentatively TRBD1 (5 bases). V was trimmed by 5 bases and J by 3 bases, leaving 11 bases between them. This CDR3 has 13 residues. Germline CDR1 and CDR2: SEHNR and FQNEAQ (reference sequence). CDR3 sequence: CASSPTADYEQYF. The CDR3 nucleotides read TGTGCCAGCAGCCCGACAGCAGACTACGAGCAGTACTTC.

J is TRBJ1-6 and V is TRBV3-1 (or the pseudogene TRBV3-2); 8 bases map to TRBD1. CDR3 length equals 14 residues. After removal of 4 bases from V and 7 bases from J, the junction contained 3 bases not matched to a gene. In germline, CDR1 is LGHDT, CDR2 YNNKEL (reference sequence). The CDR3 spells CASSPRQGNSPLHF. CDR3 coding DNA: TGTGCCAGCAGCCCTCGACAGGGGAATTCACCCCTCCACTTT.

The chain recombines TRBV5-1 with TRBJ1-2, with D possibly matching TRBD1 (6 bases). Per germline, CDR1 SGHRS and CDR2 YFSETQ. This CDR3 has 15 amino acids. Trimming stripped 0 bases from V and 7 bases from J, with 16 bases between. CDR3 sequence reads: CASSLEGVGDAGYTF. The CDR3 DNA follows: TGCGCCAGCAGCTTGGAGGGGGTAGGGGATGCTGGCTACACCTTC. Supplemented by reference TRBV5-1 and TRBJ1-2, the full variable domain reads KAGVTQTPRYLIKTRGQQVTLSCSPISGHRSVSWYQQTPGQGLQFLFEYFSETQRNKGNFPGRFSGRQFSNSRSEMNVSTLELGDSALYLCASSLEGVGDAGYTFGSGTRLTVV.

As DNA, the CDR3 is TGTGCCAGCACCCTTAAGGGCCCCTATGGCTACACCTTC. Translated: CASTLKGPYGYTF. This chain uses TRBV28 with TRBJ1-2; D uncertain. V was pared by 7 bases and J by 4 bases, with 13 bases between. The CDR3 length is 13 residues. Looked up from germline, CDR1 is MDHEN and CDR2 is SYDVKM.

The V call is TRBV6-7, the J call TRBJ2-7, with 10 bases lining up with TRBD1. TRBV6-7 is recorded as an ORF, its role being uncertain. V lost 5 bases to trimming and J lost 3 bases; unmatched junction nucleotides: 19. The CDR3 runs 19 residues. CDR3 residues: CASSHPGTGAFRACYEQYF. The CDR3 DNA is TGTGCCAGCAGTCACCCCGGGACAGGGGCATTTCGGGCCTGCTACGAGCAGTACTTC.

The chain links TRBV7-9 to TRBJ2-7; D is perhaps TRBD1 or TRBD2 (6 bases each). V was trimmed by 3 bases and J by 0 bases, leaving 18 bases between them. Germline values: CDR1 SEHNR, CDR2 FQNEAQ (reference sequence). The CDR3 runs 17 residues. CDR3 loop: CASSFGLKGGASYEQYF. In nucleotides, the CDR3 is TGTGCCAGCAGCTTCGGTTTGAAGGGGGGCGCCTCCTACGAGCAGTACTTC.

The CDR3 protein is CASRTLKYGNNQPQHF. The CDR3 nucleotides are TGTGCCAGCAGGACACTCAAGTACGGGAACAATCAGCCCCAGCATTTT. The V call is TRBV27, the J call TRBJ1-5; no clear D gene. The germline CDR1 and CDR2 sequences are MNHEY and SMNVEV (reference sequence). The V gene lost 6 bases and the J gene lost 3 bases, with 18 bases spanning the gap. CDR3 length: 16 amino acids.

This clone was seen a single time. The chain combines TRBV13 with TRBJ2-3; D gene unclear. The CDR3 sequence is 12 residues long. Between the trimmed V and J ends, which lost 5 bases and 2 bases, there was a span of 5 bases. Germline CDR1 reads PRHDT; CDR2 reads FYEKMQ (reference sequence). The CDR3 region is CASSVSTDTQYF. Here the CDR3 DNA reads TGTGCCAGCAGCGTTTCCACAGATACGCAGTATTTT.